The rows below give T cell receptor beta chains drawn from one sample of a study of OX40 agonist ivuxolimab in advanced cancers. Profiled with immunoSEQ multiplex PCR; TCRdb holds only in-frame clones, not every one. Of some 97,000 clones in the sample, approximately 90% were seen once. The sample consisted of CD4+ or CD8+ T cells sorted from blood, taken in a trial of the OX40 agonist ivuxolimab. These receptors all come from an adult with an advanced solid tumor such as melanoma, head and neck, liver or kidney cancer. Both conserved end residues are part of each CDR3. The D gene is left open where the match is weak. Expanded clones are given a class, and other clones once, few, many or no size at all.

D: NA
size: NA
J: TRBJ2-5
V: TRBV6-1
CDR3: CASSRLVETQYF
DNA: TGTGCCAGCAGCCGACTAGTGGAGACCCAGTACTTC

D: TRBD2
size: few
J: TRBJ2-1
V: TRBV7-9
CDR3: CASGLAGADEQFF
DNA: TGTGCCAGCGGCCTAGCGGGAGCCGATGAGCAGTTCTTC

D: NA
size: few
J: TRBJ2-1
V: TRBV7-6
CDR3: CASSLFPKDEQFF
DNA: TGTGCCAGCAGCCTGTTCCCAAAAGATGAGCAGTTCTTC

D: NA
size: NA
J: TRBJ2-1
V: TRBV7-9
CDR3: CASSNHGGVGEQFF
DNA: TGTGCCAGCAGCAATCATGGTGGGGTAGGTGAGCAGTTCTTC

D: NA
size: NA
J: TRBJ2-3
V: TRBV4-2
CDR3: CASSPQAQGTDTQYF
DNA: TGTGCCAGCAGCCCCCAGGCTCAGGGCACAGATACGCAGTATTTT

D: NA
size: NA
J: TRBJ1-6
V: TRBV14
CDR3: CASSQAHNSPLHF
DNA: TGTGCCAGCAGCCAGGCCCACAATTCACCCCTCCACTTT

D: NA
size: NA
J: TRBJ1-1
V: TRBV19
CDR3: CASSMSRDSMNTEAFF
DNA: TGTGCCAGTAGTATGTCCAGGGATTCTATGAACACTGAAGCTTTCTTT

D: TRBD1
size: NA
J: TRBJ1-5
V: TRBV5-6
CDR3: CASSRQGASNQPQHF
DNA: TGTGCCAGCAGCCGACAGGGGGCTAGCAATCAGCCCCAGCATTTT

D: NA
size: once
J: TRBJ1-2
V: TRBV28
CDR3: CASNRPGQGINGYTF
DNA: TGTGCCAGCAACAGACCGGGACAAGGAATTAATGGCTACACCTTC

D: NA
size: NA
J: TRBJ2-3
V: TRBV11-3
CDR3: CASSLQGDTQYF
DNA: TGTGCCAGCAGCTTGCAGGGAGATACGCAGTATTTT

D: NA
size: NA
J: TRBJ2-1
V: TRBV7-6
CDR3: CASSLAGGNEQFF
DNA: TGTGCCAGCAGCTTAGCCGGGGGTAATGAGCAGTTCTTC

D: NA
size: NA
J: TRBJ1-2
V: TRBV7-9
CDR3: CASSLVTPPTGNHTF
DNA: TGTGCCAGCAGCTTAGTAACCCCCCCCACAGGGAATCATACCTTC

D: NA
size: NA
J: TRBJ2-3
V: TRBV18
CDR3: CASSLSTDTQYF
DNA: TGTGCCAGCTCACTAAGCACAGATACGCAGTATTTT

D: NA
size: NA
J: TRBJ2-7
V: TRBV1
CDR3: CTSSQEWTRSVDEQYF
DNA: TGCACCAGCAGCCAAGAGTGGACTAGATCTGTAGACGAGCAGTACTTC

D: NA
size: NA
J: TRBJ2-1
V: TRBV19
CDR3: CASTAESTYNEQFF
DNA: TGTGCCAGTACAGCGGAGTCAACCTACAATGAGCAGTTCTTC

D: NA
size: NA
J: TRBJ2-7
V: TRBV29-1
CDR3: CSVEGSDTGPYEQYF
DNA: TGCAGCGTTGAAGGATCTGACACTGGTCCCTACGAGCAGTACTTC

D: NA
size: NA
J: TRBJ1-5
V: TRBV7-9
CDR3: CASSADLSNQPQHF
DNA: TGTGCCAGCAGCGCGGACCTGAGCAATCAGCCCCAGCATTTT

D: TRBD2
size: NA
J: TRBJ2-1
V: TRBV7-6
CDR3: CASSLASETSYVEQFF
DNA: TGTGCCAGCAGCTTAGCGTCTGAGACTAGCTATGTTGAGCAGTTCTTC

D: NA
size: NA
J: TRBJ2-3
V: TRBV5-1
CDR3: CASSLATSRTDTQYF
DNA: TGCGCCAGCAGCTTGGCTACGTCTAGGACAGATACGCAGTATTTT

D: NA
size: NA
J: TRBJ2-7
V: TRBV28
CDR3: CASSLGGVNYEQYF
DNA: TGTGCCAGCAGTTTAGGAGGGGTTAACTACGAGCAGTACTTC

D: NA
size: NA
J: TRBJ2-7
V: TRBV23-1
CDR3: CARSRAGHLTYEQYF
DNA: TGCGCCAGGTCTAGGGCGGGACATCTAACCTACGAGCAGTACTTC

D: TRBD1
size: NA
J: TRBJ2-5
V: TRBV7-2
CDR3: CASSRGGTGEGTQYF
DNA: TGTGCCAGCAGCAGAGGAGGGACAGGCGAGGGGACCCAGTACTTC

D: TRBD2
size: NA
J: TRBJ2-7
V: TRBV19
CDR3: CASSPSRTSGGYEQYF
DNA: TGTGCCAGTAGTCCCTCCCGGACTAGCGGGGGCTACGAGCAGTACTTC

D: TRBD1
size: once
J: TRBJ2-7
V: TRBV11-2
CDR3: CASSSDRGLLYEQYF
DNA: TGTGCCAGCAGCTCTGACAGGGGGCTTCTTTACGAGCAGTACTTC

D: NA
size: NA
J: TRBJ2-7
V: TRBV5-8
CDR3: CASSLASRAGSYEQYF
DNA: TGTGCCAGCAGCTTGGCATCCCGGGCGGGAAGCTACGAGCAGTACTTC

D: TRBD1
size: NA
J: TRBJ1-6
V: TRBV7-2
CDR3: CASSLRTGGFSPLHF
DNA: TGTGCCAGCAGCCTTCGGACAGGGGGATTTTCACCCCTCCACTTT

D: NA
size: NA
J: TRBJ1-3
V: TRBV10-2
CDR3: CASSESIGWTGNTIYF
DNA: TGCGCCAGCAGTGAGTCGATAGGGTGGACTGGAAACACCATATATTTT

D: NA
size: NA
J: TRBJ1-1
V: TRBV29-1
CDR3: CSVLPGMNTEAFF
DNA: TGCAGCGTATTACCCGGGATGAACACTGAAGCTTTCTTT

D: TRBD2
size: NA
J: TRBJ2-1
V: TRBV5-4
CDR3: CASSLYGASGYNEQFF
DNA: TGTGCCAGCAGCTTGTATGGGGCTAGCGGGTACAATGAGCAGTTCTTC

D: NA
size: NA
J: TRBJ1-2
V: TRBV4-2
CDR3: CASSLGRKGYGYTF
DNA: TGTGCCAGCAGCTTGGGCAGGAAAGGCTATGGCTACACCTTC

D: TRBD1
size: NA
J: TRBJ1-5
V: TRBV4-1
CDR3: CASSLVGTGGNQPQHF
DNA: TGCGCCAGCAGCCTAGTCGGGACAGGGGGCAATCAGCCCCAGCATTTT

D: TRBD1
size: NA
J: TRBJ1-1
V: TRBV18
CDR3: CASSPKGDRGNTEAFF
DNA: TGTGCCAGCTCACCCAAGGGGGACAGGGGGAACACTGAAGCTTTCTTT

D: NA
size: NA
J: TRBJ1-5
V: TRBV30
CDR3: CAWSIRNQPQHF
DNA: TGTGCCTGGAGCATCAGGAATCAGCCCCAGCATTTT

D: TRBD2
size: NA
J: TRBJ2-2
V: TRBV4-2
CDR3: CASSQATSGQNTGELFF
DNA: TGTGCCAGCAGCCAAGCGACTAGCGGCCAGAACACCGGGGAGCTGTTTTTT

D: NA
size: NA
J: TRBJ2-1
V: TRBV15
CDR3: CATSWGRGNEQFF
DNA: TGTGCCACCAGCTGGGGGAGGGGGAATGAGCAGTTCTTC

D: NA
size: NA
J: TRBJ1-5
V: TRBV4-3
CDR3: CASSQRGYNQPQHF
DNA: TGCGCCAGCAGCCAGAGGGGGTACAATCAGCCCCAGCATTTT

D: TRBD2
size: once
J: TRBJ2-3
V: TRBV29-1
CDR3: CSVGGRAFPTQYF
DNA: TGCAGCGTTGGTGGGAGGGCCTTCCCTACGCAGTATTTT

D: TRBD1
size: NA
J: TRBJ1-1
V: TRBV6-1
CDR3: CASKTGLNTEAFF
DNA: TGTGCCAGCAAGACAGGGTTGAACACTGAAGCTTTCTTT

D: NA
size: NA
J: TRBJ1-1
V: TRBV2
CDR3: CASSGNVPGTEAFF
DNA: TGTGCCAGCAGTGGGAACGTCCCGGGGACTGAAGCTTTCTTT

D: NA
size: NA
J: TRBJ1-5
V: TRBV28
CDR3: CASSLWQGMSNQPQHF
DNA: TGTGCCAGCAGTTTATGGCAGGGGATGAGCAATCAGCCCCAGCATTTT

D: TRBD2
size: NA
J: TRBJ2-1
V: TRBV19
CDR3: CASSMYASGRAEQFF
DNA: TGTGCCAGTAGTATGTACGCTAGCGGGAGAGCTGAGCAGTTCTTC

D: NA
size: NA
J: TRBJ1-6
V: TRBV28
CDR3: CATGTAYNSPLHF
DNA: TGTGCCACAGGGACTGCCTATAATTCACCCCTCCACTTT

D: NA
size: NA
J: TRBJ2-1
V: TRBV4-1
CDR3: CASSHVLGSVEQFF
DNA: TGCGCCAGCAGCCATGTCTTAGGGAGTGTTGAGCAGTTCTTC

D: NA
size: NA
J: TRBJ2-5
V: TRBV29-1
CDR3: CSGRQPARETQYF
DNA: TGCAGCGGGCGACAGCCCGCCCGGGAGACCCAGTACTTC

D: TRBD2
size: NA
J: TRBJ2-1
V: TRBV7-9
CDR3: CASSPGLAENNEQFF
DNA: TGTGCCAGCAGCCCGGGACTAGCGGAAAACAATGAGCAGTTCTTC

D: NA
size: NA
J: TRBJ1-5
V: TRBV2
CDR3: CASSVSDGLKTQPQHF
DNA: TGTGCCAGCAGTGTATCGGACGGCCTCAAAACCCAGCCCCAGCATTTT

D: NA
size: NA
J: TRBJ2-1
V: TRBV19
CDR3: CASSRGSNEQFF
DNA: TGTGCCAGTAGTAGGGGTAGTAATGAGCAGTTCTTC

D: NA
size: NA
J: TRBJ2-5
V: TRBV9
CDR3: CASSVAAGLVTQYF
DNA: TGTGCCAGCAGCGTAGCGGCAGGGCTCGTGACCCAGTACTTC

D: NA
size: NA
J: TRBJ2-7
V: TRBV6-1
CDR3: CASSVIGLPPGEQYF
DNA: TGTGCCAGCAGTGTCATAGGACTCCCTCCTGGCGAGCAGTACTTC

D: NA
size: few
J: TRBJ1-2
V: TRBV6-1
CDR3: CASRITQAYYGYTF
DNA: TGTGCCAGCAGGATCACACAGGCGTACTATGGCTACACCTTC

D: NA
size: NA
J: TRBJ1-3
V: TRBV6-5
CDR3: CASSTLGSSGNTIYF
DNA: TGTGCCAGCTCGACCCTGGGGTCCTCTGGAAACACCATATATTTT

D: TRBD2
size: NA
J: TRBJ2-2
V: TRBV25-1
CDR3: CASFPGLAGGDTGELFF
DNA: TGTGCCAGCTTCCCGGGACTAGCGGGAGGCGACACCGGGGAGCTGTTTTTT

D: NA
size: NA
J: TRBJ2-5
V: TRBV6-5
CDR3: CASRQTDQETQYF
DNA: TGTGCCAGCAGGCAGACAGACCAAGAGACCCAGTACTTC

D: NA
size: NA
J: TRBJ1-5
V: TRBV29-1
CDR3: CSVVGQGGQPQHF
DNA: TGCAGCGTTGTGGGCCAGGGAGGTCAGCCCCAGCATTTT

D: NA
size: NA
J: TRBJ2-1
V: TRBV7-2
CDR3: CASSLYGSGNEQFF
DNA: TGTGCCAGCAGCCTTTATGGTAGTGGGAATGAGCAGTTCTTC

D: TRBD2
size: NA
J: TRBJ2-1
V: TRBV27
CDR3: CASSLAGGGRNEQFF
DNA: TGTGCCAGCAGTTTGGCGGGAGGAGGGCGCAATGAGCAGTTCTTC

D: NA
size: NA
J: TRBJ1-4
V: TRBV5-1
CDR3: CASSLMVNNEKLFF
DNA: TGCGCCAGCAGCTTAATGGTCAATAATGAAAAACTGTTTTTT

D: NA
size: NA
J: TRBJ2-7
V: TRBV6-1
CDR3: CASIQEGPGSEQYF
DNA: TGTGCCAGCATCCAGGAGGGTCCCGGGAGCGAGCAGTACTTC